Each of the 13 T cell receptor beta chains below was sequenced from the same sample in a study of regulatory T cells in long-lasting Graves disease. Building the TCR beta libraries relied on iRepertoire HTBI primers, and CDR3 regions underwent Arm-PCR. TCRdb processed the multiplex PCR reads anew with MiXCR; each CDR3 protein has one entry. This sample has hundreds of thousands of distinct CDR3 sequences, with less than 20% found just once. As for time point: newly diagnosed GD, antithyroid drugs for less than 3 months. The TCR library was prepared using RNA isolated from PBMCs. These data were also reused for a study on T cells in Graves' hyperthyroidism and ophthalmopathy.

The sequenced sample was peripheral blood mononuclear cells (PBMCs), obtained at new diagnosis, from a patient treated with antithyroid drugs. The receptors come from a woman under 40 with Graves disease.

The chain recombines TRBV4-3 with TRBJ2-7; D possibly corresponds to TRBD2 (5 bases). Germline V CDR1 and CDR2: LGHNA, YSLEER. The CDR3 covers 14 residues. V was cut by 4 bases and J by 3 bases, with 13 bases left in between. The DNA for the CDR3 is TGCGCCAGCAGCCCGGCCCTCGCGGGCTACGAGCAGTACTTC. This codes for CASSPALAGYEQYF.

The gene calls are TRBV7-8 and TRBJ2-7, with 8 bases matching TRBD2. In germline, CDR1 is SGHVS, CDR2 FQNEAQ. Trimming removed 2 bases from V and 7 bases from J; junction bases left unmatched: 13. The length of the CDR3 is 16 residues. In DNA form, the CDR3 reads TGTGCCAGCAGCTTAAAGGTGACGGGAGGGCCGGTTGAGCAGTACTTC. The encoded protein is CASSLKVTGGPVEQYF.

This clonotype was counted ten times or more. The V call is TRBV30, the J call TRBJ2-2; D perhaps matches TRBD1 (5 bases). CDR1 and CDR2 (germline): GTSNPN, SVGIG (reference sequence). This CDR3 is built from 14 residues. V was shortened by 0 bases and J by 7 bases, with 12 bases between the two germline ends. CDR3 region: CAWSVQDGIGELFF. The DNA of the CDR3 is TGTGCCTGGAGTGTACAGGATGGTATCGGGGAGCTGTTTTTT.

This clonotype was detected ten times or more. The V and J genes are TRBV12-3 or TRBV12-4 and TRBJ2-7; TRBD2 matches at 12 bases. Trimming removed 6 bases from V and 4 bases from J; junction bases left unmatched: 4. The CDR3 covers 14 residues. The DNA of the CDR3 is TGTGCCAGCAGACGACTAGCGGGAGATTACGAGCAGTACTTC. This encodes CASRRLAGDYEQYF.

This clonotype was detected ten times or more. The chain carries TRBV28 and TRBJ1-1, with 8 bases identical to TRBD1. This CDR3 is built from 14 residues. CDR1 and CDR2 from the germline V gene are MDHEN and SYDVKM. Losses at the gene ends were 6 bases for V and 4 bases for J; bases not matched to a gene: 7. The CDR3, as DNA: TGTGCCAGCAGCCTCATCGACAGGGGCACTGAAGCTTTCTTT. This sequence encodes CASSLIDRGTEAFF.

The rearrangement uses TRBV5-1 and TRBJ1-1; no definite D call. The V gene's germline CDR1 is SGHRS and CDR2 YFSETQ. V was shortened by 5 bases and J by 13 bases, with 21 bases between the two germline ends. The CDR3 spans 13 residues. CDR3: CASRYRLRTKDFF. The DNA for the CDR3 is TGCGCCAGCAGATACAGATTGAGGACTAAAGATTTCTTT.

This clonotype was recorded a few times. The gene calls are TRBV6-1 and TRBJ2-7, with D unclear. V lost 7 bases and J lost 0, with 10 bases in between. Germline V gives CDR1 MNHNS, CDR2 SASEGT. This CDR3 has 13 residues. CDR3 nucleotide sequence: TGTGCCAGCACCATGGACGGCTCCTACGAGCAGTACTTC. Protein product: CASTMDGSYEQYF.

At least ten counts were recorded for this clonotype. The V and J genes are TRBV20-1 and TRBJ1-5, with D unresolved. V gave up 1 base and J gave up 0 bases, with 7 bases separating them. The CDR3 covers 14 residues. Germline V gene lookup returns CDR1 DFQATT and CDR2 SNEGSKA (reference sequence). CDR3 protein: CSARVRASNQPQHF. The CDR3 DNA reads TGCAGTGCTAGAGTTAGGGCTAGCAATCAGCCCCAGCATTTT.

As regards this clonotype: A much larger clone sits a single nucleotide away, making a read error possible. The gene calls are TRBV28 and TRBJ2-5; 8 bases are shared with TRBD1. The CDR3 consists of 15 residues. Germline-derived CDR1 and CDR2 are MDHEN and SYDVKM. V lost 5 bases to trimming and J lost 4 bases; unmatched junction nucleotides: 9. The CDR3 sequence is CASSEPGGALETQYF. CDR3 nucleotides: TGTGCCAGCAGTGAACCAGGGGGCGCCTTAGAGACCCAGTACTTC. Looking up the rest from reference TRBV28 and TRBJ2-5 gives the full variable domain: DVKVTQSSRYLVKRTGEKVFLECVQDMDHENMFWYRQDPGLGLRLIYFSYDVKMKEKGDIPEGYSVSREKKERFSLILESASTNQTSMYLCASSEPGGALETQYFGPGTRLLVL.

Comment on this clonotype: No conserved phenylalanine or tryptophan is present at the end of the CDR3, so a read error is the likely explanation. The chain couples TRBV20-1 to TRBJ1-2; tentative D call: TRBD1 (5 bases). V lost 6 bases and J 2 bases, leaving 16 bases between the germline ends. This CDR3 region has 14 residues. In germline, CDR1 is DFQATT, CDR2 SNEGSKA (reference sequence). The CDR3 is CSAHAPGTNYGYTL. As DNA, the CDR3 is TGCAGTGCCCACGCACCCGGGACGAACTATGGCTACACCCTC.

This clonotype was seen more than once but under ten times. The rearrangement links TRBV27 to TRBJ1-5; D not resolved. The CDR3 runs 15 residues. Trimming took off 6 bases at V and 2 bases at J, with 14 bases between the two ends. Germline values: CDR1 MNHEY, CDR2 SMNVEV (reference sequence). This CDR3 is CASRGGDARNQPQHF. The CDR3 DNA reads TGTGCCAGCAGGGGCGGGGATGCGCGCAATCAGCCCCAGCATTTT.

This clonotype was observed at least ten times. The chain recombines TRBV27 with TRBJ1-3; possible D gene TRBD1, 6 bases. The germline V and J ends were trimmed by 5 bases and 4 bases, with 18 bases remaining between them. This CDR3 has 16 residues. Germline CDR1 and CDR2: MNHEY and SMNVEV (reference sequence). CDR3 DNA sequence: TGTGCCAGCAGTGCTATAACAGGGTCTTCGGGAAACACCATATATTTT. The encoded protein is CASSAITGSSGNTIYF.

This clonotype occurred a few times. It may be a read error: a sequence one base away is much more abundant. V and J are TRBV11-2 and TRBJ2-5, with no clear D. The DNA end is a closer match to TRBJ2-1, so the J assignment may be wrong. This CDR3 region has 13 residues. Germline assignment: CDR1 SGHAT and CDR2 FQNNGV. CDR3 DNA: TGTGCCAGTTCCCCCGGGTTCATGGGGGAGCAGTTCTTC. It encodes CASSPGFMGEQFF.